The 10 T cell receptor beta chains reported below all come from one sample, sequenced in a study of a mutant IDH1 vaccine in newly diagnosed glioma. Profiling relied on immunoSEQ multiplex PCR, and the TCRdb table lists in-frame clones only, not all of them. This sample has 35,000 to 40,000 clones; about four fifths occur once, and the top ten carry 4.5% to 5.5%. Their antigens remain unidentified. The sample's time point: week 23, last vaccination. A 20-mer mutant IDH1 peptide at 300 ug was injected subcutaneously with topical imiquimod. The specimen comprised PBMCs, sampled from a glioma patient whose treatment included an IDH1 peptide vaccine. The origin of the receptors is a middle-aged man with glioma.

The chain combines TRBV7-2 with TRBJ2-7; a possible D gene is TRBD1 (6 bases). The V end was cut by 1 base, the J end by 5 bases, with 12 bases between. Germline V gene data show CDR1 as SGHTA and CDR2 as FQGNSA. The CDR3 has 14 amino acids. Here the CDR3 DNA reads TGTGCCAGCAGCTTAGGAGGACAGTCTAACGAGCAGTACTTC. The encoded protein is CASSLGGQSNEQYF.

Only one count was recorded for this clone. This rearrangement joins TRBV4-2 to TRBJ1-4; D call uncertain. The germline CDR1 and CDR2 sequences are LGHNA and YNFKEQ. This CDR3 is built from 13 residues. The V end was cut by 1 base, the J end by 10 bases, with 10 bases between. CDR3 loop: CASSQGSPVKLFF. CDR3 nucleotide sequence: TGTGCCAGCAGCCAAGGTTCGCCAGTAAAACTGTTTTTT.

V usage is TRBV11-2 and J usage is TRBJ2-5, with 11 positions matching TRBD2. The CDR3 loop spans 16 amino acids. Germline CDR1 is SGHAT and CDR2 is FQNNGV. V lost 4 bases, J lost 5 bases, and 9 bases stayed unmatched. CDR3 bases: TGTGCCAGCAGCTCCTACACTAGCGGGGGTGGCGAGACCCAGTACTTC. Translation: CASSSYTSGGGETQYF.

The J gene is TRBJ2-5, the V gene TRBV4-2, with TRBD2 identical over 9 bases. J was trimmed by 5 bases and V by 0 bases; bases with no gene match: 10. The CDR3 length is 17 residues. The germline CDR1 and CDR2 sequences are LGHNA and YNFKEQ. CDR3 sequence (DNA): TGTGCCAGCAGCCAAGATAGGCAGGGACTAGCCTTGGAGACCCAGTACTTC. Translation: CASSQDRQGLALETQYF.

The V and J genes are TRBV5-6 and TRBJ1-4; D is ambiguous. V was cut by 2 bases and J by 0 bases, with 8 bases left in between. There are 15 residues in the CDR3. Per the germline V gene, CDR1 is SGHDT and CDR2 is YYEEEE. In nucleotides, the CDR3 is TGTGCCAGCAGCTTTAGATTTTCAACTAATGAAAAACTGTTTTTT. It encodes CASSFRFSTNEKLFF.

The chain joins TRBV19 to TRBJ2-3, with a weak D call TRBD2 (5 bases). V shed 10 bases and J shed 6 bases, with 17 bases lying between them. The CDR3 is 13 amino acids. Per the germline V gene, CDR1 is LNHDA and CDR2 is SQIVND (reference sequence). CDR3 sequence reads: CATSGSRADTQYF. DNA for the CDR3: TGTGCCACAAGCGGCTCCCGGGCGGATACGCAGTATTTT.

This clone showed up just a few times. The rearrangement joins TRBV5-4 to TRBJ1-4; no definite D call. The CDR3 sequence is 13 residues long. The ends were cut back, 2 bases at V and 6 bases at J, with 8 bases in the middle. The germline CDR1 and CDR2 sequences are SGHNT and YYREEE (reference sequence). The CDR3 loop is CASSLALDEKLFF. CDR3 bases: TGTGCCAGCAGCTTAGCTCTCGATGAAAAACTGTTTTTT.

CDR3 nucleotide sequence: TGTGCCAGCAGCTTAGTTCAGGGCCGGAGTGAAGCTTTCTTT. Translated: CASSLVQGRSEAFF. The genes are TRBV7-2 and TRBJ1-1; D might be TRBD1 (5 bases). The germline V gene has CDR1 SGHTA and CDR2 FQGNSA. Trimming took off 1 base at V and 7 bases at J, with 13 bases between the two ends. CDR3 length: 14 residues.

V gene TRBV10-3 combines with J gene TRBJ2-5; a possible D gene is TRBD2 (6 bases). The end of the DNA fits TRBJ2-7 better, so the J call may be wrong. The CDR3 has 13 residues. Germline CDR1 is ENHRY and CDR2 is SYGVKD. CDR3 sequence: CAITAGRPGEQYF. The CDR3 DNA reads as TGTGCCATCACCGCGGGACGCCCGGGCGAGCAGTACTTC.

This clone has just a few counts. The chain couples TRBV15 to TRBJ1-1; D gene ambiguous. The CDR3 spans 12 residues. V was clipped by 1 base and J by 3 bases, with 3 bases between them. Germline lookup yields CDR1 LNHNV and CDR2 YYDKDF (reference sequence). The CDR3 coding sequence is TGTGCCACCAGCAGAGGGGACACTGAAGCTTTCTTT. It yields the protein CATSRGDTEAFF.